This is a list of T cell receptor beta chains from one sample in a study of blood T cell repertoires in COVID-19. The protocol was immunoSEQ multiplex PCR, while the TCRdb copy is restricted to in-frame clones and leaves out a portion. Of approximately 200,000 clones in the sample, roughly 90% are singletons; the top ten hold more than 4%. Sequenced material: PBMCs or T cells enriched from blood (not recorded which). The receptors were sampled from a woman under 40 who had been exposed to COVID-19. The conserved cysteine and the conserved F or W are not part of the CDR3 here.

>TRBV5-1
ASSSRQASGANVLT
>TRBV11-2
ASSLAGVGNQPQH
>TRBV14
ASSQRANYGYT
>TRBV12-3/TRBV12-4
ASRTTAYGGYT
>TRBV30
AWSPPGQGILPNYGYT
>TRBV18
ASSPLGSWGSEAF
>TRBV2
ASSEGGRASGANVLT
>TRBV18
ASSPAGSGANVLT
>TRBV27
ASSFSRDTEAF
>TRBV30
AWSKGTGNYGYT
>TRBV10-1
ASSDSGTGGIYGYT
>TRBV4-1
ASGGLAETGELF
>TRBV5-6
ASHRDRAPGYT
>TRBV2
AKRTEDSPLH
>TRBV28
ASSPRVRDRF
>TRBV3-1/TRBV3-2
ASSPWGGTEAF
>TRBV9
ASSGGQPRGYGYT
>TRBV2
ASTAWGGNTEAF
>TRBV19
ASSPGTAGNEKLF
>TRBV6-5
ASSWDRLNYGYT
>TRBV3-1/TRBV3-2
ASSQTGQGFEKLF
>TRBV28
ASSLVGADNEQY
>TRBV14
ASSQGPSSYNSPLH
>TRBV5-4
ASTTDLRGWETQY
>TRBV11-3
ASRNGGVGTEAF
>TRBV10-1
ASRRGTSGADTQY
>TRBV3-1/TRBV3-2
ASSPLLGGYNEQF
>TRBV5-4
ASTTGGGLAKNIQY
>TRBV5-6
ASSLGQGFATEAF
>TRBV7-9
ASSLARDRAGTSPLH
>TRBV2
ASEGQTLLGTGGELF
>TRBV27
ASGAARAF
>TRBV2
ASSEGGTGGYGYT
>TRBV3-1/TRBV3-2
ASSLRVGQKLF
>TRBV6-1
ASSELTSGATGELF
>TRBV5-1
ASSLEGGQPQH
>TRBV19
ASVSQGSGEKLF
>TRBV3-1/TRBV3-2
ASSQDPGQGNYEQY
>TRBV27
ASRTKPYSNQPQH
>TRBV2
ASKRTVGDGYT
>TRBV18
ASSPFSSSYNEQF
>TRBV7-8
ASSLGVGYYGYT
>TRBV29-1
SVAPSVGELF
>TRBV10-2
ASTQGLAGVSYSYEQY
>TRBV28
ASSQLNQPQH
>TRBV9
ASSGLAGGGDTQY
>TRBV3-1/TRBV3-2
ASSQERRTSGGEWQF
>TRBV6-5
ASRTGGEANYGYT
>TRBV13
ASSNLGTAYGYT
>TRBV11-3
ASSQGYQETQY
>TRBV7-2
ASSLVGGLSGYT